The 20 T cell receptor beta chains given below trace back to one sample, sequenced in a study of CD8+ T cells in alopecia areata. Treatment: oral pan-JAK inhibitor, 5-10 mg twice daily. Extracted RNA was reverse transcribed into cDNA, the sequencing template. Profiled with immunoSEQ multiplex PCR; TCRdb holds only in-frame clones, not every one. The table lists roughly 250,000 clones, about 62% of them singletons. The source was CD4+ T cells sorted from blood, collected at week 52, from a patient treated with tofacitinib. Every receptor here comes from a human donor with alopecia areata.

This chain connects TRBV29-1 to TRBJ1-4; TRBD1 agrees at 7 bases. The CDR3 loop spans 13 amino acids. V was clipped by 7 bases and J by 3 bases; unmatched bases: 5. CDR1 SQVTM and CDR2 ANQGSEA come from the germline V gene. CDR3 coding DNA: TGCAGCGCCGGGACAGACCCTAATGAAAAACTGTTTTTT. It translates to CSAGTDPNEKLFF.

This chain connects TRBV29-1 to TRBJ2-6; 9 nucleotides align to TRBD1. The CDR3 consists of 15 residues. Trimming removed 4 bases from V and 0 bases from J; junction bases left unmatched: 1. CDR1 SQVTM and CDR2 ANQGSEA come from the germline V gene. CDR3 residues: CSVVTGGSGANVLTF. For the CDR3, the DNA is TGCAGCGTTGTGACAGGGGGCTCTGGGGCCAACGTCCTGACTTTC.

This chain links TRBV29-1 with TRBJ2-5; TRBD2 aligns across 7 bases. Germline V gene sequence: CDR1 SQVTM, CDR2 ANQGSEA. Trimming removed 5 bases from V and 5 bases from J; junction bases left unmatched: 5. CDR3 length equals 12 residues. The CDR3 protein is CSVFLAVETQYF. The CDR3 coding sequence is TGCAGCGTTTTCCTAGCGGTCGAGACCCAGTACTTC.

The chain couples TRBV9 to TRBJ2-7; 10 nucleotides agree with TRBD1. V dropped 0 bases and J dropped 4; count of bases not matched to a gene: 4. CDR1 is SGDLS, CDR2 YYNGEE, per germline. The CDR3 sequence is 15 residues long. CDR3 sequence reads: CASSVGQGAGYEQYF. CDR3 coding DNA: TGTGCCAGCAGCGTAGGACAGGGGGCGGGTTACGAGCAGTACTTC.

The V gene is TRBV6-5, the J gene TRBJ1-2; unclear D gene. From germline, CDR1 is MNHEY and CDR2 SVGAGI. The CDR3 runs 15 residues. Trimming took 7 bases from V and 3 from J, leaving 18 bases between them. The CDR3 coding sequence is TGTGCCAGCAAAGGAACAACGGACGGCTACTATGGCTACACCTTC. This translates into CASKGTTDGYYGYTF.

This clone was detected a few times. This chain connects TRBV27 to TRBJ2-7, with 9 bases fitting TRBD2. Unmatched junction bases numbered 9, after V lost 3 bases and J lost 3 bases. The germline V gene encodes CDR1 MNHEY and CDR2 SMNVEV (reference sequence). The CDR3 loop spans 16 amino acids. The CDR3 reads CASSFLAGPKIYEQYF. The DNA of the CDR3 is TGTGCCAGCAGTTTCCTAGCGGGACCCAAAATCTACGAGCAGTACTTC.

Details on this clone: The same CDR3 also results from other DNA sequences found in this sample. The chain carries TRBV29-1 and TRBJ2-7; D gene ambiguous. The V gene lost 4 bases and the J gene lost 3 bases, with 7 bases spanning the gap. CDR1 is SQVTM and CDR2 is ANQGSEA in the germline V gene. The CDR3 consists of 11 residues. Here the CDR3 DNA reads TGCAGCGTTGGTGGTAACTACGAGCAGTACTTC. Translation gives CSVGGNYEQYF.

This clone was detected once. The chain joins TRBV29-1 to TRBJ1-5; D perhaps matches TRBD1 (5 bases). Per the germline V gene, CDR1 is SQVTM and CDR2 is ANQGSEA. The CDR3 is 13 residues long. Deletions cut 3 bases from V and 5 bases from J, with 11 bases between. In DNA, the CDR3 is TGCAGCGTTGACGCGGGGCGCGATCAGCCCCAGCATTTT. This encodes CSVDAGRDQPQHF.

This sequence joins TRBV14 and TRBJ2-1; 8 positions agree with TRBD1. This CDR3 region has 16 residues. Germline assignment: CDR1 SGHDN and CDR2 FVKESK. Trimming at V came to 0 bases and at J to 7 bases, leaving 8 bases not matched to a gene. This chain's CDR3 is CASSQDRTGLRNEQFF. Written as DNA, the CDR3 is TGTGCCAGCAGCCAAGACCGGACAGGGTTACGGAATGAGCAGTTCTTC.

This chain joins TRBV25-1 and TRBJ1-5; the D is unclear. The V gene's germline CDR1 is MGHDK and CDR2 SYGVNS. The germline V and J ends were trimmed by 4 bases and 11 bases, with 9 bases remaining between them. The CDR3 covers 11 residues. CDR3 in DNA: TGTGCCAGCAGTGTAGGAGCGACCCAGCATTTT. As protein: CASSVGATQHF.

The chain uses TRBV29-1 and TRBJ1-1; the match to TRBD1 covers 7 bases. The V gene end was trimmed by 1 base and the J gene end by 8 bases; junction bases not matched to a gene: 10. The CDR3 extends over 14 amino acids. The germline CDR1 and CDR2 sequences are SQVTM and ANQGSEA. The CDR3: CSVEVRGTAWEAFF. Here the CDR3 DNA reads TGCAGCGTTGAAGTTAGAGGGACAGCCTGGGAAGCTTTCTTT.

The chain uses TRBV5-1 and TRBJ2-5; 8 positions agree with TRBD1. This CDR3 has 14 residues. The V gene's germline CDR1 is SGHRS and CDR2 YFSETQ. With V trimmed by 4 bases and J by 5 bases, 7 bases remained unmatched. This CDR3 reads CASSRTGGSETQYF. Written as DNA, the CDR3 is TGCGCCAGCAGCCGCACAGGGGGATCGGAGACCCAGTACTTC.

V and J are TRBV13 and TRBJ2-7; D possibly corresponds to TRBD2 (6 bases). The CDR3 extends over 13 amino acids. CDR1 is PRHDT, CDR2 FYEKMQ, per germline (reference sequence). V was trimmed by 3 bases and J by 5 bases, leaving 11 bases between them. CDR3: CASSLWGVNEQYF. The CDR3 DNA follows: TGTGCCAGCAGCTTGTGGGGGGTTAACGAGCAGTACTTC.

The CDR3 sequence is CASSSDRFQETQYF. The CDR3, as DNA: TGTGCCAGCAGTAGTGACAGGTTCCAAGAGACCCAGTACTTC. V gene TRBV7-9 combines with J gene TRBJ2-5, with D perhaps matching TRBD1 (6 bases). In germline, CDR1 is SEHNR, CDR2 FQNEAQ (reference sequence). Between the trimmed V and J ends, which lost 6 bases and 1 base, there was a span of 12 bases. This CDR3 region has 14 residues.

Only a few counts were recorded for this clone. CDR3 region: CASSPQSNFMETQYF. CDR3 DNA sequence: TGTGCCAGCTCACCACAGTCGAACTTCATGGAGACCCAGTACTTC. This chain uses TRBV18 with TRBJ2-5, with D uncertain. Germline lookup yields CDR1 KGHSH and CDR2 LQKENI. This CDR3 has 15 amino acids. V was pared by 1 base and J by 5 bases, with 14 bases between. The entire variable domain, with the rest obtained from reference TRBV18 and TRBJ2-5, is as follows: NAGVMQNPRHLVRRRGQEARLRCSPMKGHSHVYWYRQLPEEGLKFMVYLQKENIIDESGMPKERFSAEFPKEGPSILRIQQVVRGDSAAYFCASSPQSNFMETQYFGPGTRLLVL.

The chain has TRBV30 and TRBJ1-5; no firm D call. The V end was cut by 5 bases, the J end by 2 bases, with 16 bases between. The CDR3 contains 15 residues. From germline, CDR1 is GTSNPN and CDR2 SVGIG (reference sequence). The CDR3 region is CAWVLRLEGNQPQHF. The CDR3 region has the DNA TGTGCCTGGGTCCTTCGGCTGGAGGGCAATCAGCCCCAGCATTTT.

This clone was detected a few times. V is TRBV6-1 and J is TRBJ1-6; D uncertain. The V gene's germline CDR1 is MNHNS and CDR2 SASEGT. V was shortened by 6 bases and J by 0 bases, with 6 bases between the two germline ends. The CDR3 totals 14 residues. The CDR3 spells CASSPRSYNSPLHF. CDR3 nucleotides: TGTGCCAGCAGCCCTCGCTCCTATAATTCACCCCTCCACTTT.

The chain combines TRBV5-1 with TRBJ2-7, with 8 bases lining up with TRBD1. Looked up from germline, CDR1 is SGHRS and CDR2 is YFSETQ. CDR3 length: 14 amino acids. V shed 4 bases and J 1 base; nucleotides not matched to a gene: 4. The CDR3 spells CASSNRDRSYEQYF. The DNA for the CDR3 is TGCGCCAGCAGCAACCGGGACAGGTCCTACGAGCAGTACTTC.

J is TRBJ2-1 and V is TRBV7-6; 10 bases line up with TRBD2. J was trimmed by 3 bases and V by 5 bases; bases with no gene match: 1. The CDR3 runs to 14 residues. In germline, CDR1 is SGHVS, CDR2 FNYEAQ. This CDR3 reads CASSRTSGYNEQFF. As DNA, the CDR3 is TGTGCCAGCAGCCGGACTAGCGGCTACAATGAGCAGTTCTTC.

This clone has just a few counts. The rearrangement uses TRBV29-1 and TRBJ2-1, with D tentatively TRBD2 (6 bases). V lost 3 bases, J lost 6 bases, and 12 bases lay in between. Germline values: CDR1 SQVTM, CDR2 ANQGSEA. The length of the CDR3 is 13 residues. CDR3 nucleotide sequence: TGCAGCGTTGACTGGGCGGGGCCCAATGAGCAGTTCTTC. Its translation is CSVDWAGPNEQFF.